This T cell receptor beta chain was documented in a study of STAT5B mutations in CD4+ large granular lymphocyte leukemia (dated by TCRdb to 2022 to 2024). The study in broad terms: Among healthy controls, the CDR3 'QG' motif was associated with a particular HLA allele. The purity of purified fractions was confirmed by flow cytometry on FACSCanto II or FACSVerse to exceed 95% among lymphocytes. The study compared the TCRbeta repertoires of patients with CD4+ T-cell large granular lymphocyte leukemia against the TCRbeta repertoires of healthy blood donors. Broader findings and caveats from the paper: The data were not HLA-matched, and the higher clonality in CD4+ T-LGLL than in CD8+ T-LGLL could be due to the relatively small sample size. CD4-sorted patient repertoires appeared more clonal than healthy CD4+ repertoires, and this difference persisted after removing the putative leukemic clones. Enrichment of TRBV06-family usage was observed among the top patient clones (8/27) relative to healthy controls (2/35). Each patient's main leukemic clonotypes were private, but less than 30% of these clonotypes showed up at low frequency in the non-leukemic repertoires of other patients.

The germline V gene encodes CDR1 LNHDA and CDR2 SQIVND (reference sequence). Trimming leaves V shorter by 3 bases and J shorter by 7 bases, with the junction holding 8 bases beyond the gene matches. Inclusive of the bounding cysteine and phenylalanine, the CDR3 is 15 residues long. The CDR3 DNA has 45 bases and is translated from base 1. About this clone itself: Its cognate antigen has yet to be identified. Per-base quality was not reported, and no clone a single base away is much larger than it.

The healthy controls were 37 blood donors, and the buffy coats of these donors were supplied by the Finnish Red Cross blood service. All TCR-sequenced material derived from peripheral blood: patient blood samples and healthy donor buffy coats. Ficoll-Hypaque gradient centrifugation was used to isolate peripheral blood mononuclear cells. CD4+ cells were magnetically purified from the buffy coats of healthy controls. Genomic DNA was extracted using the Gentra Puregene Cell and Tissue kit, and a Qubit 2.0 fluorometer was used to quantify it. The immunoSEQ assay at survey resolution was applied to genomic DNA for sequencing of TCRbeta rearrangements. The paper's data handling went like this. In the TCR sequencing data, the lowest productive clonotype frequency that could be detected was 2.59 x 10-5. Analyses included only productive TCRbeta rearrangements, meaning complete and in-frame sequences. Simpson clonality, calculated in the immunoSEQ Analyzer version 3.0, was used as the measure of sample clonality. Based on frequency, clones were grouped as very rare, small, medium, large (1-20%) or hyperexpanded (>20%). Generation probabilities were estimated with OLGA 1.2.3, V-gene circos plots were generated with VDJtools, specificities were searched for in VDJdb, and CDR3 motifs were identified with GLIPH. TCRdb re-hosts the immuneACCESS table, in-frame sequences only. Its copies lack some clones; in the studies checked, an unresolved V gene accounts for under half of them, and the cause for the rest is not known. That table is the source of V, J and clone size, and D and trimming were worked out from the DNA. The sample has tens of thousands of clones on record, 68% of them singletons. 1.5% to 2% of the sample comes from the top ten.

The chain couples TRBV19 to TRBJ2-2; TRBD2 fits 7 bases in the junction. This clonotype was obtained from a human donor in good health. Material: CD4+ T cells from blood buffy coats. The DNA sequence is TGTGCCAGTAGTATCTGGCAGGGAGGGGACGGGGAGCTGTTTTTT. This yields the protein CASSIWQGGDGELFF.